This T cell receptor beta chain originates from a study of spatial heterogeneity in lung cancer (dated by TCRdb to about 2019). About the study as a whole: Beta-chain transcripts were consistently detected in greater numbers than alpha-chain transcripts, which likely reflects a higher abundance of beta-chain transcripts. In tumor regions, TCR transcript counts showed a strong correlation with a T cell transcriptional module score from matched bulk RNA-seq. In the raw uncorrected reads, each unique combination of TCR and UMI appeared more than ten times on average. In non-small cell lung cancer, the study made a quantitative comparison of TCR alpha and beta repertoires among multiple tumor regions, matched nontumor lung and blood. The study linked features of the TCR repertoire to counts of nonsynonymous mutations, which were determined by whole-exome sequencing of tumor tissue. At surgery, hundreds of tumor regions, 64 matched nontumor lung samples and about 56 PBMC samples were TCR-sequenced for both alpha and beta chains. General conclusions and limits of the study: Additional single-cell paired TCR alpha and beta sequencing was considered necessary to confirm, at a functional level, the hypothesis that regional TCRs recognize regional mutations. The count of ubiquitous expanded TCRs correlated with the count of ubiquitous nonsynonymous mutations, and the count of regional expanded TCRs correlated with the count of regional nonsynonymous mutations. TCR-seq coverage of tumor T cells was estimated to be only roughly 7% for alpha chains and more than 11% for beta chains. A correlation was observed between the number of expanded intratumoral alpha and beta TCRs and the tumor nonsynonymous mutation count.

This clonotype registers as medium-sized (0.01 to 0.1%) within its sample. What this receptor recognizes is not known. No base qualities exist here, and no much larger clone lies one base off it. The intended sense of this specimen's time point label: sample taken at primary tumor resection. Samples were obtained from about 69 patients with early-stage, untreated non-small cell lung cancer from the lung TRACERx cohort. For TCR sequencing, whole RNA was extracted from tumor and nontumor lung tissue, or from cryopreserved PBMC samples, and no cell sorting was done. Patients were selected for TCR sequencing only if sufficient RNA was available from at least two tumor regions. Tumor and adjacent nontumor lung specimens were reviewed by a lung pathologist before selection. V is cut by 1 base and J by 4 bases, and the space between the germline ends is 14 bases. The CDR3 contains 16 residues, cysteine and phenylalanine counted. Only the CDR3 DNA stays, 48 bases, in frame from base 1. Based on the germline V gene, the CDR1 and CDR2 sequences are SGHTA and FQGNSA.

The method was 5' RACE. Sequenced on a NextSeq 500. The TCR library protocol attached a unique molecular identifier to each TCR cDNA molecule to allow correction of PCR and sequencing errors. The study's processing was this. TCR identification, UMI-based error correction and CDR3 extraction were all carried out with Decombinator tools. TCRs above a frequency of 2 per 1,000, corresponding to the top 1% of the tumor frequency distribution, were defined as expanded. Expanded tumor TCRs statistically deemed absent (corrected P<0.05) from at least one tumor region were classed as regional, and all other expanded tumor TCRs were classed as ubiquitous. Renyi diversity was calculated using the R vegan package after each repertoire was subsampled 100 times to 5,000 TCRs. CDR3 similarity networks were constructed using string-kernel similarity of amino acid triplets, with links drawn between CDR3s whose pairwise similarity was above 0.82. Clones were called with MiXCR by TCRdb after fastp trimmed the public reads at Q25, and only in-frame beta chains were retained. Each record represents a unique CDR3 protein, reported with the most common genes and DNA among its rows. TCRdb assigned the V and J calls; the authors' analysis was not used. This sample lists around 4,900 distinct CDR3 sequences; roughly 8.7% were detected once. Together, the top ten hold less than 20% of the sample.

The sequenced sample was lung tumor tissue, obtained at surgery. This TCR was recovered from a female donor with early-stage non-small cell lung cancer. The rearrangement combines TRBV7-2 with TRBJ1-5, with a tentative D gene TRBD1 over 6 matching bases. The CDR3: CASSLVGGLGNQPQHF. The nucleotides are TGTGCCAGCAGCTTAGTTGGGGGGCTTGGGAATCAGCCCCAGCATTTT.